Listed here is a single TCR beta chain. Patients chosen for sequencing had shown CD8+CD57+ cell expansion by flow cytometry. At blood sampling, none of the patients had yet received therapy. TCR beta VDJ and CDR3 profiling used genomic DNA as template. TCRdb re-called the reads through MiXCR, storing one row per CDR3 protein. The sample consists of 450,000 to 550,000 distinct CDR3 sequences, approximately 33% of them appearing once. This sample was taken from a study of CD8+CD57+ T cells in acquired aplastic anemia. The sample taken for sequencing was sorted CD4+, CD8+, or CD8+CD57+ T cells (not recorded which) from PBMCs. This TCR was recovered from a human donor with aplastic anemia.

The CDR3, as DNA: TGTGCCACCAGCAGTGACTCTAAGGGTGGCAATCAGCCCCAGCATTTT. Protein product: CATSSDSKGGNQPQHF. This rearrangement joins TRBV15 to TRBJ1-5; no reliable D call. CDR1 and CDR2 (germline): LNHNV, YYDKDF (reference sequence). Trimming cost V 3 bases and J 2 bases, with 14 bases left between them. This CDR3 is built from 16 residues.